This T cell receptor beta chain was profiled in a study of blood T cell repertoires in COVID-19. For the study at large: PBMCs, B-cell-depleted T cells, or T cells were the source of the cDNA or gDNA that made up the material.

Under the authors' procedure: The assay estimated nucleated cells by amplifying reference gene primers. Generated by immunoSEQ multiplex PCR, the TCRdb table keeps only in-frame clones and is missing some. That table supplies the V and J calls and clone size; D and trimming were determined from the DNA. The data show 200,000 to 300,000 clones, 86% seen once. The CDR3 spans 13 residues. The germline V gene has CDR1 LNHDA and CDR2 SQIVND (reference sequence). V was pared by 6 bases and J by 1 base, with 2 bases of the junction left unmatched. In Seattle, patients joined the study during active infection and were tracked longitudinally.

The sequencing input was peripheral blood. The sequence was collected from an elderly woman with COVID-19, enrolled during active disease. J is TRBJ1-1 and V is TRBV19, with 7 bases fitting TRBD1. As DNA, the CDR3 is TGTGCCAGTAGGCGACAGGGGAACACTGAAGCTTTCTTT. Translating it yields CASRRQGNTEAFF.